The clone carrying this TCR beta chain has a single count. J lost 6 bases, V lost 6 bases, and 13 bases had no gene match. Per the germline V gene, CDR1 is LNHDA and CDR2 is SQIVND (reference sequence). The CDR3 sequence is 16 residues long. Under the authors' procedure: Quantification of nucleated cells was approximated via reference gene primer amplification. TCRdb keeps only in-frame clones here, not all; method: immunoSEQ multiplex PCR. V, J and clone size were drawn from that table, and D and trimming were deduced from the DNA. The sample contains about 34,000 clones, more than 60% of which appear only once. The data were obtained in a study of blood T cell repertoires in COVID-19. Study-level information: Sites in the United States, Italy and Spain provided acute and convalescent COVID-19 samples. T cells, B-cell-depleted T cells, or PBMCs provided the cDNA or gDNA that served as material.

What was sequenced was peripheral blood. The chain combines TRBV19 with TRBJ2-2, with TRBD1 identical over 7 bases. The sequence was obtained from a man older than 75 with active or convalescent COVID-19. CDR3 protein: CASRGQLGWDAGELFF. As DNA, the CDR3 is TGTGCCAGTAGGGGACAGTTGGGGTGGGACGCCGGGGAGCTGTTTTTT.